This section outlines one T cell receptor (beta chain) sequence together with its context. The antigen this receptor binds is unknown. Per-nucleotide qualities are absent, and no much larger clonotype sits a single base away. The data were taken from a study of T cells in Graves' hyperthyroidism and ophthalmopathy (dated by TCRdb to the late 2010s). Regarding the research as a whole: To identify distinguishing TCR V-J signatures, a discovery cohort of 100 or so patients was used, comprising 40 to 45 with Graves' ophthalmopathy and approximately 58 with stable Graves' hyperthyroidism. Prospective prediction of ophthalmopathy was tested in an independent validation cohort consisting of 18 to 20 hyperthyroidism patients and approximately 16 patients who later progressed to ophthalmopathy. The approximately 100 discovery patients were randomly divided into training and test sets at a 7:3 ratio. The study also compared thyroid tissue and blood T-cell repertoires from 6 or 7 Graves' hyperthyroidism patients. After blood sampling, hyperthyroidism patients were treated with methimazole at a starting dose of 30 mg daily, and ophthalmopathy patients were treated with high-dose intravenous methylprednisolone. The paper reports TCR Vbeta CDR3 sequencing of more than 120 peripheral blood samples: 43 ophthalmopathy, around 80 hyperthyroidism and approximately 17 progressor patients.

Graves' hyperthyroidism was defined as stable when no progression to ophthalmopathy occurred over 18 months of follow-up. The hyperthyroidism patients were between 18 and 65 years old and newly diagnosed, with a disease duration of less than 2 months. Exclusion was applied to patients with uncontrolled infections, other autoimmune diseases, pregnancy or lactation. Diagnoses relied on clinical symptoms, serum thyroxine and TRAb, thyroid ultrasound and orbital computed tomography. Total RNA was extracted with Trizol reagent, and quality was checked on an Agilent 2100 Bioanalyzer. The TCR beta CDR3 regions were amplified from RNA transcripts. For the first round of RT-PCR on the TCR CDR3, the HTBI primer set was used together with the Qiagen OneStep RT-PCR kit. The libraries were constructed in a second round of multiplex PCR and then size-selected and purified. Paired-end sequencing of the libraries was performed with 100 bp reads on an Illumina HiSeq2000. The study's processing was this. SOAPnuke was used to process the raw data, throwing out any read that contained adapters or uncalled bases, had a mean Phred below 15, or lacked an exact constant-primer or identifier match. High-quality paired reads were merged with COPE v1.2.5, and unique nucleotide sequences were defined as clonotypes. MiTCR v1.1 was used to align clonotypes to the IMGT TRBV, TRBD and TRBJ reference segments. Analysis was restricted to V-J combinations with a frequency above 0.0001, which covered 99% to 99.2% of repertoires. The TCS score was defined as the ratio of F50 (clonal expansion) to E x V (chaos), calculated using BLOSUM62-based TCRdist between CDR3 peptides within each V-J. Welch's t-statistics and random forest reduced approximately 520 V-J features to 13, which were used in a naive Bayes classifier (R e1071). The Morisita-Horn index was used to measure how similar the thyroid and blood repertoires were. TCRdb passed the public sequencing reads through fastp at Q25 and MiXCR, retaining productive beta sequences. Entries are consolidated by CDR3 protein sequence, retaining the most common genes and DNA. The V and J calls and clone size are TCRdb's, not the authors'. This sample lists approximately 500,000 distinct CDR3 sequences; roughly 46% were detected once. More than 7.5% of the sample goes to the ten largest clones.

Study-wide findings and limitations: No statistical method was used to set the sample size in advance, and investigators knew the group allocation. A model built on a 13 V-J signature distinguished ophthalmopathy from stable hyperthyroidism, reaching around 90% sensitivity and about 81% specificity in cross-validation and 80%/75% in testing. Most expanded thyroid clonotypes (frequency above 0.001) were also detected in blood, suggesting blood repertoires may reflect thyroid immune responses. In validation, the model predicted progression to ophthalmopathy a median of roughly 6.5 months before onset, with about 71% sensitivity and roughly 72% specificity.

The receptor's source is a woman aged 18-35 years with Graves' hyperthyroidism. The sample was peripheral blood or thyroid tissue (not recorded which).

The CDR3 protein sequence reads: CASSPGLAGVGTQYF. The bases read TGTGCCAGCAGCCCTGGACTAGCGGGAGTGGGTACGCAGTATTTT. The V and J genes are TRBV7-8 and TRBJ1-3; TRBD2 matches 13 bases in the middle. The J call is doubtful: the DNA matches TRBJ2-3 better. CDR1 and CDR2 are drawn from the germline V gene: SGHVS, FQNEAQ. Its CDR3 holds 15 amino acids, cysteine through phenylalanine. The CDR3 DNA has 45 bases and is translated from base 1.